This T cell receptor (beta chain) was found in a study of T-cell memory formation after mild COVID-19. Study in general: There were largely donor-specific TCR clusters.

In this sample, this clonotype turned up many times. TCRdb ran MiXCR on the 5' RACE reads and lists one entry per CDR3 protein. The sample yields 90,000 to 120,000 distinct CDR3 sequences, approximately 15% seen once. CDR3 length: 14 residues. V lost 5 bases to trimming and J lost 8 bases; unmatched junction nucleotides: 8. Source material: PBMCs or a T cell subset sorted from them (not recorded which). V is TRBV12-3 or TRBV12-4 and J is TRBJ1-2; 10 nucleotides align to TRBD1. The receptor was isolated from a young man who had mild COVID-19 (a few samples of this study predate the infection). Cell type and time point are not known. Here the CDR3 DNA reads TGTGCCAGCAGTCTGACAGGGGGCAGCTGGGGCTACACCTTC. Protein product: CASSLTGGSWGYTF.